A selection of T cell receptor beta chains follows, all from one sample in a study of human T cells and chemical hapten exposure. TCRdb re-derived calls from the RACE reads in MiXCR, one entry per CDR3 protein. The table includes tens of thousands of distinct CDR3 sequences, 8% to 9.5% detected once. The material was whole blood, obtained in connection with sensitization to the hapten diphenylcyclopropenone (DPC). These TCRs come from a woman aged 45-60 years with alopecia areata. Some clones in this sample may be carry-over from other donors' samples. Each CDR3 is given with its conserved first and last residue. The D gene is left open where the match is weak. For some rows the clone size is stated as once, few or many, or as a class when expanded; others skip it.

d_call	clone_size	v_call	j_call	cdr3_aa	cdr3_nt
TRBD2	few	TRBV5-1	TRBJ2-1	CASSLPIFASGTRIGSYNEQFF	TGCGCCAGCAGTCTCCCAATTTTTGCTAGCGGAACCCGAATAGGGTCCTACAATGAGCAGTTCTTC
-	few	TRBV28	TRBJ1-5	CASSVTGTQHF	TGTGCCAGCAGTGTTACAGGGACCCAGCATTTT
-	-	TRBV29-1	TRBJ1-2	CSVERNYDYTF	TGCAGCGTTGAAAGGAACTATGACTACACCTTC
-	few	TRBV7-2	TRBJ2-1	CASSSYLTNEQFF	TGTGCCAGCAGCTCCTACCTTACTAACGAGCAGTTCTTC
TRBD1	many	TRBV28	TRBJ1-5	CASRAGGASNQPQHF	TGTGCCAGCAGGGCAGGGGGGGCGAGCAATCAGCCCCAGCATTTT
TRBD1	many	TRBV18	TRBJ2-5	CASSPGQAETQYF	TGTGCCAGCTCTCCGGGACAGGCCGAGACCCAGTACTTC
-	few	TRBV20-1	TRBJ2-2	CSASRELAGELFF	TGCAGTGCTAGTCGGGAGCTAGCCGGGGAGCTGTTTTTT
-	many	TRBV2	TRBJ2-1	CASSALASYNEQFF	TGTGCCAGCAGTGCACTAGCTTCCTACAATGAGCAGTTCTTC
-	-	TRBV5-1	TRBJ2-5	CASSLFGREETQYF	TGCGCCAGCAGCTTGTTCGGCAGAGAAGAGACCCAGTACTTC
TRBD1	many	TRBV19	TRBJ2-6	CASSPGTGGSGANVLTF	TGTGCCAGTAGTCCGGGGACAGGGGGCTCTGGGGCCAACGTCCTGACTTTC
TRBD1	many	TRBV3-1	TRBJ2-1	CASSITGGRTNEQFF	TGTGCCAGCAGCATTACAGGGGGCCGGACCAATGAGCAGTTCTTC
TRBD2	few	TRBV20-1	TRBJ2-7	CSARWAGGLRRYEQYF	TGCAGTGCTAGGTGGGCGGGAGGGTTACGCCGATACGAGCAGTACTTC
-	-	TRBV2	TRBJ2-7	CASIEGSYEQYF	TGTGCCAGCATCGAAGGTTCCTACGAGCAGTACTTC
-	many	TRBV18	TRBJ1-1	CASSPTGDMNTEAFF	TGTGCCAGCTCACCCACAGGAGACATGAACACTGAAGCTTTCTTT
TRBD2	many	TRBV20-1	TRBJ2-3	CSAEKRLAGVDTQYF	TGCAGTGCCGAAAAACGACTAGCGGGAGTCGATACGCAGTATTTT
-	many	TRBV25-1	TRBJ2-3	CASSRKVTGRRTDTQYF	TGTGCCAGCAGCCGCAAAGTGACGGGACGCCGCACAGATACGCAGTATTTT
TRBD1	-	TRBV5-1	TRBJ1-4	CASSLRTGSNEKLFF	TGCGCCAGCAGCTTGAGGACAGGGAGTAATGAAAAACTGTTTTTT
TRBD1	-	TRBV29-1	TRBJ2-7	CSGRQGSMEQYF	TGCAGCGGCCGACAGGGTTCTATGGAGCAGTACTTC
TRBD1	many	TRBV28	TRBJ2-7	CASRETGGASYEQYF	TGTGCCAGCCGCGAAACAGGGGGCGCCTCCTACGAGCAGTACTTC
-	many	TRBV7-2	TRBJ2-3	CASSPREGWSTQYF	TGTGCCAGCAGCCCCCGAGAGGGGTGGTCGACGCAGTATTTT
TRBD1	many	TRBV30	TRBJ1-6	CAHTGGAGSPLHF	TGTGCCCACACAGGGGGCGCGGGGTCACCCCTCCACTTT
TRBD2	few	TRBV12-3/TRBV12-4	TRBJ2-7	CASSLIAGVSEPYF	TGTGCCAGCAGTTTAATAGCGGGAGTTTCAGAGCCGTACTTC
TRBD1	many	TRBV12-3/TRBV12-4	TRBJ2-2	CASRRDRARDTGELFF	TGTGCCAGCAGACGTGACAGGGCGAGGGACACCGGGGAGCTGTTTTTT
-	many	TRBV9	TRBJ2-1	CASSPRGDSSYNEQFF	TGTGCCAGCAGCCCTCGTGGTGACAGCTCCTACAATGAGCAGTTCTTC
-	-	TRBV28	TRBJ2-1	CASSLPGVAYNEQFF	TGTGCCAGCAGTTTACCCGGGGTGGCCTACAATGAGCAGTTCTTC
-	many	TRBV7-6	TRBJ2-1	CASSLAGSVEQFF	TGTGCCAGCAGCTTAGCGGGGAGTGTAGAGCAGTTCTTC
TRBD1	many	TRBV19	TRBJ1-4	CASSTRQGIDEKLFF	TGTGCCAGTAGTACCCGACAGGGAATTGATGAAAAACTGTTTTTT
-	many	TRBV4-3	TRBJ1-5	CASSQGVGYSNQPQHF	TGCGCCAGCAGCCAAGGGGTCGGGTATAGCAATCAGCCCCAGCATTTT
-	many	TRBV12-3/TRBV12-4	TRBJ1-2	CASSPIPDRRHTGDYGYTF	TGTGCCAGCAGCCCGATACCCGACAGGCGACATACCGGAGACTATGGCTACACCTTC
-	many	TRBV18	TRBJ2-2	CASSAPGTVSGTGELFF	TGTGCCAGCTCAGCACCCGGGACGGTCTCGGGCACCGGGGAGCTGTTTTTT
TRBD2	many	TRBV6-4	TRBJ2-1	CASSRRAGGRYNEQFF	TGTGCCAGCAGCCGACGTGCGGGAGGGAGGTACAATGAGCAGTTCTTC
TRBD2	many	TRBV28	TRBJ2-4	CATMSGTSNIQYF	TGTGCCACCATGTCCGGGACTAGCAACATTCAGTACTTC
-	few	TRBV5-1	TRBJ1-1	CASSLDGLAGTEAFF	TGCGCCAGCAGCTTAGACGGGTTAGCAGGCACTGAAGCTTTCTTT
-	many	TRBV29-1	TRBJ2-3	CSVETDTQYF	TGCAGCGTGGAAACAGATACGCAGTATTTT
-	-	TRBV5-1	TRBJ2-1	CASSPSSYNEQFF	TGCGCCAGCAGCCCGAGCTCCTACAATGAGCAGTTCTTC
-	-	TRBV6-1	TRBJ2-7	CASRDGQLEQYF	TGTGCCAGCCGGGACGGACAATTGGAGCAGTACTTC
TRBD2	many	TRBV20-1	TRBJ2-1	CSGTSGYNEQFF	TGCAGTGGGACTAGCGGTTACAATGAGCAGTTCTTC
TRBD1	many	TRBV4-1	TRBJ2-7	CASSQSGTGVSEQYF	TGCGCCAGCAGCCAATCCGGGACAGGGGTATCCGAGCAGTACTTC
-	many	TRBV27	TRBJ1-5	CASSLVGFNQPQHF	TGTGCCAGCAGTTTAGTAGGGTTCAATCAGCCCCAGCATTTT
-	many	TRBV20-1	TRBJ1-2	CSGRGWENYGYTF	TGCAGTGGACGGGGCTGGGAGAACTATGGCTACACCTTC
TRBD2	few	TRBV12-3/TRBV12-4	TRBJ2-5	CASLSSGLETQYF	TGTGCCAGCTTATCTAGCGGGTTGGAGACCCAGTACTTC
-	many	TRBV14	TRBJ2-2	CASSRAVTGELFF	TGTGCCAGCAGCCGGGCCGTCACCGGGGAGCTGTTTTTT
TRBD1	-	TRBV6-5	TRBJ2-2	CASSMTGILTGELFF	TGTGCCAGCAGTATGACAGGGATTCTCACCGGGGAGCTGTTTTTT
-	few	TRBV9	TRBJ2-3	CASSANQGLLGDTQYF	TGTGCCAGCAGCGCAAACCAAGGCCTTCTTGGAGATACGCAGTATTTT
TRBD2	-	TRBV5-1	TRBJ2-3	CASSLRAGGSDTQYF	TGCGCCAGCAGCTTGCGAGCGGGAGGGTCAGATACGCAGTATTTT
-	-	TRBV3-1	TRBJ1-6	CASSLSARASPLHF	TGTGCCAGCAGCCTTTCTGCCCGGGCTTCACCCCTCCACTTT
TRBD2	few	TRBV5-1	TRBJ2-7	CASSLAAGAPYEQYF	TGCGCCAGCAGCTTGGCAGCGGGAGCCCCCTACGAGCAGTACTTC
-	-	TRBV7-2	TRBJ1-5	CASSLDGGANQPQHF	TGTGCCAGCAGCTTAGACGGAGGGGCCAATCAGCCCCAGCATTTT
-	many	TRBV20-1	TRBJ1-1	CSARDPLNTEAFF	TGCAGTGCTAGAGATCCCTTGAACACTGAAGCTTTCTTT
-	many	TRBV6-5	TRBJ2-7	CASSVPYEQYF	TGTGCCAGCAGTGTCCCCTACGAGCAGTACTTC
-	-	TRBV28	TRBJ1-2	CASYSVKRDGYTF	TGTGCCAGCTACTCCGTCAAAAGGGACGGCTACACCTTC
TRBD1	-	TRBV5-1	TRBJ2-5	CASSRGQGSSETQYF	TGCGCCAGCAGCCGCGGACAGGGGTCATCAGAGACCCAGTACTTC